This T cell receptor beta chain was captured by sequencing in a study of early T cells in non-severe SARS-CoV-2 infection. Study information: Sequenced material consisted of bulk RNA (from unsorted whole blood), and chains were unpaired.

V lost 7 bases and J 6 bases, leaving 21 bases between the germline ends. This CDR3 is built from 15 residues. The germline gives CDR1 SGHNT, CDR2 YYREEE (reference sequence). Attached unique molecular identifiers marked individual cDNA molecules. Using its own MiXCR run on the 5' RACE reads, TCRdb lists one record per CDR3 protein. The sample shows 99,000 or so distinct CDR3 sequences, 15% to 20% of them seen only once. What was sequenced was whole blood. This TCR was recovered from an adult who was a healthcare worker with PCR-confirmed SARS-CoV-2 infection or an uninfected control (not recorded which). The J gene is TRBJ2-3, the V gene TRBV5-4, with TRBD2 as a possible D gene (5 bases). The CDR3 region is CASHVTGKKGDTQYF. The CDR3 DNA reads as TGTGCCAGCCATGTAACGGGGAAAAAAGGGGATACGCAGTATTTT.